The 32 T cell receptor beta chains below come from one sample, sequenced in a study of T cell responses to AZD1222 COVID-19 vaccine. Assay used: immunoSEQ multiplex PCR; TCRdb lists only in-frame clones, some missing. This sample carries roughly 140,000 clones, approximately 93% of them seen once, and the ten largest clones take less than 15%. The sample consisted of peripheral blood, taken after recovery from COVID-19. The receptor source for this set is an adult who had recovered from COVID-19.

The J gene is TRBJ1-2, the V gene TRBV5-6; a possible D gene is TRBD1 (6 bases). This CDR3 is 14 amino acids long. The V gene lost 2 bases and the J gene lost 9 bases, with 17 bases spanning the gap. Germline V gives CDR1 SGHDT, CDR2 YYEEEE. The CDR3 protein is CASSFPNREGSYTF. CDR3 nucleotides: TGTGCCAGCAGCTTCCCAAACAGGGAAGGAAGCTACACCTTC.

V gene TRBV2 combines with J gene TRBJ2-7; possible D gene TRBD2, 6 bases. The CDR3 has 12 amino acids. Trimming took 4 bases from V and 3 from J, leaving 7 bases between them. Germline lookup yields CDR1 SNHLY and CDR2 FYNNEI. The CDR3 bases are TGTGCCAGCAGTGCGGACTACTACGAGCAGTACTTC. It translates to CASSADYYEQYF.

The J gene is TRBJ1-2, the V gene TRBV28; TRBD1 might be the D (6 bases). The CDR3 spans 15 residues. CDR1 MDHEN and CDR2 SYDVKM come from the germline V gene. Trimming cost V 6 bases and J 0 bases, with 14 bases left between them. For the CDR3, the DNA is TGTGCCAGCAGCCTCACCCGGACAGCTAACTATGGCTACACCTTC. Its protein product is CASSLTRTANYGYTF.

This chain joins TRBV5-8 and TRBJ1-5; D may be TRBD1 (5 bases). The germline gives CDR1 SGHTS, CDR2 YDEGEE. The CDR3 is made up of 17 amino acids. V lost 4 bases and J lost 5, with 22 bases in between. The CDR3 coding sequence is TGTGCCAGCAGCGACGGACACTTTGGGGGAAGCGATCAGCCCCAGCATTTT. It yields the protein CASSDGHFGGSDQPQHF. The variable domain in full, completed from reference TRBV5-8 and TRBJ1-5, reads EAGVTQSPTHLIKTRGQQATLRCSPISGHTSVYWYQQALGLGLQFLLWYDEGEERNRGNFPPRFSGRQFPNYSSELNVNALELEDSALYLCASSDGHFGGSDQPQHFGDGTRLSIL.

The rearrangement joins TRBV7-2 to TRBJ2-3; the D gene is possibly TRBD1 (5 bases). Germline assignment: CDR1 SGHTA and CDR2 FQGNSA. V dropped 7 bases and J dropped 2 bases, with 19 bases sitting between them. The CDR3 consists of 16 residues. The CDR3 loop reads CASTPWRQGYTDTQYF. DNA for the CDR3: TGTGCCAGCACCCCCTGGCGGCAGGGATACACAGATACGCAGTATTTT. Looking up the rest from reference TRBV7-2 and TRBJ2-3 gives the full variable domain: GAGVSQSPSNKVTEKGKDVELRCDPISGHTALYWYRQSLGQGLEFLIYFQGNSAPDKSGLPSDRFSAERTGGSVSTLTIQRTQQEDSAVYLCASTPWRQGYTDTQYFGPGTRLTVL.

The genes are TRBV14 and TRBJ2-3; possibly TRBD1 or TRBD2 for D (6 bases each). Germline V gene lookup returns CDR1 SGHDN and CDR2 FVKESK. V lost 5 bases and J 1 base, leaving 25 bases between the germline ends. The CDR3 consists of 19 residues. The DNA for the CDR3 is TGTGCCAGCAGCTCCCGTATCTTCGGGGGCCGCTACGGCACAGATACGCAGTATTTT. Protein sequence: CASSSRIFGGRYGTDTQYF.

The J gene is TRBJ2-2, the V gene TRBV12-5, with D possibly TRBD2 on 5 matching bases. Trimming left V 4 bases short and J 3 bases short, with 15 bases between. Germline V lookup: CDR1 LGHNT, CDR2 FRNRAP. The CDR3 contains 16 residues. The CDR3 DNA sequence: TGTGCTAGTGGTTATTGGGAGAGTTGGGACACCGGGGAGCTGTTTTTT. This codes for CASGYWESWDTGELFF.

Here the CDR3 reads CASSLDQGGGETQYF. CDR3 coding DNA: TGTGCCAGCAGCTTAGATCAGGGCGGAGGAGAGACCCAGTACTTC. V usage is TRBV11-2 and J usage is TRBJ2-5; D may be TRBD1 or TRBD2 (5 bases each). The ends were cut back, 0 bases at V and 4 bases at J, with 12 bases in the middle. Germline V gene lookup returns CDR1 SGHAT and CDR2 FQNNGV. The CDR3 extends over 15 amino acids. The full variable domain, rest sourced from reference TRBV11-2 and TRBJ2-5, is EAGVAQSPRYKIIEKRQSVAFWCNPISGHATLYWYQQILGQGPKLLIQFQNNGVVDDSQLPKDRFSAERLKGVDSTLKIQPAKLEDSAVYLCASSLDQGGGETQYFGPGTRLLVL.

This chain joins TRBV6-5 and TRBJ1-5; 8 positions agree with TRBD1. Trimming took 8 bases from V and 3 from J; bases not matched to a gene: 9. This CDR3 has 15 amino acids. From germline, CDR1 is MNHEY and CDR2 SVGAGI. DNA for the CDR3: TGTGCCAGCGCATCGGGACAGGTCACCAATCAGCCCCAGCATTTT. It translates to CASASGQVTNQPQHF.

Only one count was recorded for this clone. This chain connects TRBV6-1 to TRBJ1-5, with D hard to call. V was clipped by 3 bases and J by 9 bases, with 15 bases between them. Looked up from germline, CDR1 is MNHNS and CDR2 is SASEGT. CDR3 length equals 14 residues. The CDR3 protein is CASSDEGLKRPQHF. CDR3 DNA: TGTGCCAGCAGTGACGAGGGTTTGAAAAGGCCCCAGCATTTT.

The J gene is TRBJ1-2, the V gene TRBV2; 8 bases fit TRBD1. Germline V gene sequence: CDR1 SNHLY, CDR2 FYNNEI. Trimming took 6 bases from V and 2 from J; bases not matched to a gene: 5. The CDR3 has 14 residues. CDR3 nucleotides: TGTGCCAGCAGAACCCGACAGGGGAACTATGGCTACACCTTC. It yields the protein CASRTRQGNYGYTF.

The rearrangement uses TRBV12-3 or TRBV12-4 and TRBJ1-2; D might be TRBD1 (5 bases). The V gene lost 2 bases and the J gene lost 3 bases, with 7 bases spanning the gap. The CDR3 runs to 13 residues. DNA for the CDR3: TGTGCCAGCAGTTTAAGGGGCGACTATGGCTACACCTTC. Amino acid sequence: CASSLRGDYGYTF.

V is TRBV10-3 and J is TRBJ2-1; TRBD2 matches 11 bases. Germline CDR1 is ENHRY and CDR2 is SYGVKD. V dropped 5 bases and J dropped 8; count of bases not matched to a gene: 17. This CDR3 contains 18 residues. The CDR3 spells CAISLQGARLAGRDEQFF. The CDR3 nucleotides read TGTGCCATCAGTTTACAGGGGGCAAGACTAGCGGGAAGGGATGAGCAGTTCTTC.

The CDR3, as DNA: TGCGCCAGCAGCCAAGAGCCAGGGCAAAAGTACAATGAGCAGTTCTTC. As protein: CASSQEPGQKYNEQFF. The chain couples TRBV4-1 to TRBJ2-1, with D tentatively TRBD1 (5 bases). V dropped 0 bases and J dropped 4 bases, with 13 bases sitting between them. This CDR3 spans 16 amino acids. Germline values: CDR1 MGHRA, CDR2 YSYEKL.

The V and J genes are TRBV5-5 and TRBJ2-2; 8 bases match TRBD1. V gave up 0 bases and J gave up 4 bases; unmatched junction bases: 8. The CDR3 runs 17 residues. Germline CDR1 is SGHKS and CDR2 is YYEKEE (reference sequence). The CDR3 DNA sequence: TGTGCCAGCAGCTTGGGTCCAGGGGGCCGGATCACCGGGGAGCTGTTTTTT. It encodes CASSLGPGGRITGELFF.

The chain recombines TRBV7-9 with TRBJ1-2; D not certain. The length of the CDR3 is 15 residues. Germline V gives CDR1 SEHNR, CDR2 FQNEAQ (reference sequence). Deletions cut 2 bases from V and 3 bases from J, with 13 bases between. The chain's CDR3 is CASSLREGSDYGYTF. The CDR3 DNA is TGTGCCAGCAGCTTACGTGAGGGCAGCGACTATGGCTACACCTTC.

This chain uses TRBV5-1 with TRBJ1-5; no clear D gene. CDR1 and CDR2 from the germline V gene are SGHRS and YFSETQ. The germline V and J ends were trimmed by 2 bases and 2 bases, with 11 bases remaining between them. The CDR3 loop spans 15 amino acids. CDR3 protein: CASSLLGEGNQPQHF. CDR3 in DNA: TGCGCCAGCAGCTTACTTGGTGAGGGCAATCAGCCCCAGCATTTT.

Points on this clone: Other DNA sequences in this specimen translate into the identical CDR3. CDR3 protein: CASSLAGQGNTGELFF. CDR3 DNA: TGCGCCAGCAGCTTGGCCGGGCAGGGGAACACCGGGGAGCTGTTTTTT. The J gene is TRBJ2-2, the V gene TRBV5-1, with TRBD1 as a possible D gene (5 bases). V shed 0 bases and J shed 1 base, with 10 bases lying between them. Germline V gives CDR1 SGHRS, CDR2 YFSETQ. CDR3 length equals 16 residues.

The chain couples TRBV28 to TRBJ1-2; a weak D match, TRBD1 (5 bases). Trimming took 7 bases from V and 3 from J, leaving 6 bases between them. Germline assignment: CDR1 MDHEN and CDR2 SYDVKM. This CDR3 spans 11 amino acids. CDR3 DNA: TGTGCCAGCACAGGGCACTATGGCTACACCTTC. This codes for CASTGHYGYTF.

The gene calls are TRBV5-1 and TRBJ2-1; D is ambiguous. Germline CDR1 reads SGHRS; CDR2 reads YFSETQ. Trimming took 2 bases from V and 0 from J, leaving 6 bases between them. The CDR3 has 14 residues. The CDR3 coding sequence is TGCGCCAGCAGCTTTTTCAGCTCCTACAATGAGCAGTTCTTC. Its protein product is CASSFFSSYNEQFF.

The chain carries TRBV11-2 and TRBJ2-7; the D is unclear. The ends were cut back, 5 bases at V and 3 bases at J, with 5 bases in the middle. The CDR3 loop spans 11 amino acids. Germline loops: CDR1 SGHAT, CDR2 FQNNGV. This CDR3 is CASSRSYEQYF. Written as DNA, the CDR3 is TGTGCCAGCAGCCGTAGCTACGAGCAGTACTTC.

This rearrangement joins TRBV28 to TRBJ2-2; D possibly corresponds to TRBD2 (6 bases). V lost 2 bases and J 3 bases, leaving 10 bases between the germline ends. The CDR3 covers 15 residues. The germline gives CDR1 MDHEN, CDR2 SYDVKM. The CDR3 DNA follows: TGTGCCAGCAGTTTAGGTACGGGGGACACCGGGGAGCTGTTTTTT. Encoded protein: CASSLGTGDTGELFF.

The chain has TRBV7-9 and TRBJ2-3; a possible D gene is TRBD1 (6 bases). V was clipped by 3 bases and J by 4 bases, with 14 bases between them. This CDR3 region has 15 residues. The V gene's germline CDR1 is SEHNR and CDR2 FQNEAQ (reference sequence). CDR3 DNA sequence: TGTGCCAGCAGCTTCGATCAGGGGCAAGCAGATACGCAGTATTTT. Its translation is CASSFDQGQADTQYF.

This clone was recorded once. This sequence joins TRBV2 and TRBJ1-1; D remains ambiguous. Germline V CDR1 and CDR2: SNHLY, FYNNEI. The CDR3 is made up of 13 amino acids. V lost 6 bases to trimming and J lost 4 bases, with 12 bases between them. The CDR3 sequence is CASSAFETTEAFF. In DNA form, the CDR3 reads TGTGCCAGCAGCGCCTTTGAAACCACTGAAGCTTTCTTT.

The chain employs TRBV28 and TRBJ2-5; a possible D gene is TRBD2 (5 bases). This CDR3 has 15 amino acids. Germline-derived CDR1 and CDR2 are MDHEN and SYDVKM. The germline V and J ends were trimmed by 5 bases and 6 bases, with 19 bases remaining between them. CDR3 protein: CASSTLKAAWQTQYF. The CDR3 bases are TGTGCCAGCAGTACTCTTAAAGCGGCTTGGCAGACCCAGTACTTC. Full variable domain (missing parts from reference TRBV28 and TRBJ2-5): DVKVTQSSRYLVKRTGEKVFLECVQDMDHENMFWYRQDPGLGLRLIYFSYDVKMKEKGDIPEGYSVSREKKERFSLILESASTNQTSMYLCASSTLKAAWQTQYFGPGTRLLVL.

The chain couples TRBV6-5 to TRBJ1-1; D might be TRBD1 (5 bases). This CDR3 comprises 15 residues. Germline values: CDR1 MNHEY, CDR2 SVGAGI. V dropped 2 bases and J dropped 0 bases, with 10 bases sitting between them. The CDR3 loop reads CASSYQGLMNTEAFF. CDR3 nucleotide sequence: TGTGCCAGCAGTTACCAGGGTCTCATGAACACTGAAGCTTTCTTT.

This clone has a single count. V is TRBV4-1 and J is TRBJ2-3; tentatively, D is TRBD1 or TRBD2 (6 bases each). Germline lookup yields CDR1 MGHRA and CDR2 YSYEKL. Trimming removed 0 bases at V and 0 bases at J, with 10 bases between. The CDR3 contains 16 residues. The CDR3, as DNA: TGCGCCAGCAGCCAAGAAGGGGGGCGAAGCACAGATACGCAGTATTTT. This gives the protein CASSQEGGRSTDTQYF.

V is TRBV19 and J is TRBJ2-1; 8 bases match TRBD2. V dropped 1 base and J dropped 4; count of bases not matched to a gene: 6. This CDR3 contains 16 residues. Germline V gene sequence: CDR1 LNHDA, CDR2 SQIVND (reference sequence). The CDR3 DNA follows: TGTGCCAGTAGTATAGTCGGGCCTAGCGGGTACAATGAGCAGTTCTTC. Encoded protein: CASSIVGPSGYNEQFF.

The CDR3: CSVRGTVNQPQHF. The CDR3 nucleotides are TGCAGCGTGAGGGGAACTGTAAATCAGCCCCAGCATTTT. The chain has TRBV29-1 and TRBJ1-5; D is perhaps TRBD1 (5 bases). V was trimmed by 6 bases and J by 4 bases, leaving 13 bases between them. This CDR3 has 13 amino acids. The germline gives CDR1 SQVTM, CDR2 ANQGSEA.

The chain uses TRBV2 and TRBJ2-7; tentatively, D is TRBD2 (6 bases). CDR1 and CDR2 from the germline V gene are SNHLY and FYNNEI. CDR3 length: 17 residues. V was pared by 1 base and J by 0 bases, with 16 bases between. CDR3 residues: CASSEGTRGSLSYEQYF. The CDR3 coding sequence is TGTGCCAGCAGTGAAGGGACTCGGGGGAGCCTCTCCTACGAGCAGTACTTC.

This clone was counted between two and nine times. V gene TRBV5-6 combines with J gene TRBJ1-1, with unresolved D. The germline CDR1 and CDR2 sequences are SGHDT and YYEEEE. There are 14 residues in the CDR3. Deletions cut 6 bases from V and 0 bases from J, with 12 bases between. The CDR3 nucleotides read TGTGCCAGCACCCTGGGAAGGATGAACACTGAAGCTTTCTTT. It codes for CASTLGRMNTEAFF.

The V and J genes are TRBV7-3 and TRBJ2-7, with a tentative D call TRBD2 (6 bases). The CDR3 totals 15 residues. The germline CDR1 and CDR2 sequences are SGHTA and FQGTGA. Between the trimmed V and J ends, which lost 1 base and 0 bases, there was a span of 10 bases. The CDR3 here is CASSLMGGTSYEQYF. The CDR3 DNA is TGTGCCAGCAGCTTAATGGGCGGGACCTCCTACGAGCAGTACTTC.